This T cell receptor beta chain was recorded in a study of early T cells in non-severe SARS-CoV-2 infection. Turning to the study itself: Sequencing used unsorted whole-blood bulk RNA, so chains lack pairing.

Concerning this clonotype itself: The antigen is undetermined.

J lost 8 bases, V lost 3 bases, and 8 bases had no gene match. In germline, CDR1 is MNHNY, CDR2 SVGAGI (reference sequence). The CDR3 extends over 14 amino acids. Attachment of unique molecular identifiers to individual cDNA molecules was performed. One entry per CDR3 protein results from TCRdb running MiXCR on the 5' RACE reads. The sample lists around 72,000 distinct CDR3 sequences, roughly 9.1% seen once, with 7.6% in the top ten. General study results and limits: VDJdb matching favored anti-spike CD8 responses, missing private and CD4 specificities.

The sample in question was whole blood, obtained at baseline. The clonotype originates from an adult who was a healthcare worker with PCR-confirmed SARS-CoV-2 infection or an uninfected control (not recorded which). The chain is built from TRBV6-6 and TRBJ1-1; 8 nucleotides agree with TRBD1. CDR3 bases: TGTGCCAGCAGTTATGAGCGGACAGGGCCGGAAGCTTTCTTT. Translating gives CASSYERTGPEAFF.